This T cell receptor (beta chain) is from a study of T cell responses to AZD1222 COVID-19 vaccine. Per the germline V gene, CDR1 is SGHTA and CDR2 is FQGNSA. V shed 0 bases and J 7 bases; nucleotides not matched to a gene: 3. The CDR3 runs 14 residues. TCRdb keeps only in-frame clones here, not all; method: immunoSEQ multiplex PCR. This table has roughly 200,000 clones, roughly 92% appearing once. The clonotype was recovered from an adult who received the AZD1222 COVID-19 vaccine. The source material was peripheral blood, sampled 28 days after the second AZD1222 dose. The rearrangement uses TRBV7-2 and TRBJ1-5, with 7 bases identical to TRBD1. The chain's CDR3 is CASSLAHRGQPQHF. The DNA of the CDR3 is TGTGCCAGCAGCTTAGCCCACAGGGGACAGCCCCAGCATTTT.